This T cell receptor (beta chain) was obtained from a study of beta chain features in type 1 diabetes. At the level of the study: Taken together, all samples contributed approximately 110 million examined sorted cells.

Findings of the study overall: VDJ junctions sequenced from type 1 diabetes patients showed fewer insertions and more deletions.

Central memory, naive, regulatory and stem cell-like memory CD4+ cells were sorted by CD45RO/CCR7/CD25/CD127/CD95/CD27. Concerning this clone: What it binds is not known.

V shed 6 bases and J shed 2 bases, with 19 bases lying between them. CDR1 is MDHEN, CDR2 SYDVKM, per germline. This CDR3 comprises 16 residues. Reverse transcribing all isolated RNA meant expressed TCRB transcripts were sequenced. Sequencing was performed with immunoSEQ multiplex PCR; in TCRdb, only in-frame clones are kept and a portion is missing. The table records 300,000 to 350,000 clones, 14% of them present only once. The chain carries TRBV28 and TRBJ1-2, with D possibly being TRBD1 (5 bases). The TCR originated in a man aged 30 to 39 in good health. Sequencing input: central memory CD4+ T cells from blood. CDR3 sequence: CASRPLRGRQNYGYTF. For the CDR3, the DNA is TGTGCCAGCAGACCGCTCCGCGGACGACAGAACTATGGCTACACCTTC.